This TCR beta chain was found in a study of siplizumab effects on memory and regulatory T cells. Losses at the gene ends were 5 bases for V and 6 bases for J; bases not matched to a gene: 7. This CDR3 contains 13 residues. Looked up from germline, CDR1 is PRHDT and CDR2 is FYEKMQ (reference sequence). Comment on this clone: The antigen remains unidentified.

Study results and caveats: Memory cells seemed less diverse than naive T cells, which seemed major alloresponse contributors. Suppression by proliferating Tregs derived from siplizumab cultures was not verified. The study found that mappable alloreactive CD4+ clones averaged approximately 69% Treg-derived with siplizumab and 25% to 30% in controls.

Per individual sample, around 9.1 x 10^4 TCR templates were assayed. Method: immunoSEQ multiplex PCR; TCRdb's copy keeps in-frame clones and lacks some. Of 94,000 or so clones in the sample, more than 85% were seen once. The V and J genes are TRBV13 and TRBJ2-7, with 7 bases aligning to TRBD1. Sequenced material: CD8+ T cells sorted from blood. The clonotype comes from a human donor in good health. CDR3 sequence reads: CASSDMTGSEQYF. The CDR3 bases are TGTGCCAGCAGCGACATGACAGGGAGCGAGCAGTACTTC.